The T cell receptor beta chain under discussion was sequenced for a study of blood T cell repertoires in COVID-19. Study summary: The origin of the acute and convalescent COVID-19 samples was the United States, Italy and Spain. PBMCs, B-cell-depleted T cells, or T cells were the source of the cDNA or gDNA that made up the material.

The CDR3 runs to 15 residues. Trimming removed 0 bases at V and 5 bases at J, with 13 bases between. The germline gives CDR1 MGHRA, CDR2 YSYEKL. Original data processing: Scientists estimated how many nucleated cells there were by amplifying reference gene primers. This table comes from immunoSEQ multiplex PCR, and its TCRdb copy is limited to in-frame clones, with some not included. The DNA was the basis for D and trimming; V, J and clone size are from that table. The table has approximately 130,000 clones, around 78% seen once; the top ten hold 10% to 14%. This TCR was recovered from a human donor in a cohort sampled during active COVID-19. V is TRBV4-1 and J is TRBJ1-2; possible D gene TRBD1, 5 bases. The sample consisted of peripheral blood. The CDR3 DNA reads TGCGCCAGCAGCCAAGAACAGGCCTCACTTTATGGCTACACCTTC. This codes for CASSQEQASLYGYTF.